The 7 T cell receptor beta chains below come from one sample, sequenced in a study of a mutant IDH1 vaccine in newly diagnosed glioma. No cognate antigen is known for these TCRs. Measured with immunoSEQ multiplex PCR; TCRdb has only the in-frame clones, and not every one. The sample consists of about 130,000 clones, about 82% of them appearing once. Time point specified: week 11, during vaccination. Mutant IDH1 20-mer peptide, at 300 ug, made up each vaccine dose, with topical imiquimod. The source was PBMCs, collected from a glioma patient whose treatment included an IDH1 peptide vaccine. The receptors were gathered from a man aged 40-50 years with glioma.

The genes are TRBV4-1 and TRBJ1-2, with TRBD1 matching 9 bases. After removal of 2 bases from V and 4 bases from J, the junction contained 8 bases not matched to a gene. The CDR3 covers 16 residues. Germline V CDR1 and CDR2: MGHRA, YSYEKL. CDR3 sequence reads: CASSQPRQGVLYGYTF. The CDR3 bases are TGCGCCAGCAGCCAACCTAGACAGGGGGTACTCTATGGCTACACCTTC.

The genes are TRBV5-1 and TRBJ1-1; weak D call: TRBD1 (6 bases). Trimming shortened V by 4 bases and J by 8 bases, and 15 bases separated the two germline ends. Germline V gives CDR1 SGHRS, CDR2 YFSETQ. CDR3 length equals 13 residues. The CDR3 spells CASSPDTGREAFF. In nucleotides, the CDR3 is TGCGCCAGCAGCCCCGACACAGGGAGGGAAGCTTTCTTT.

By frequency in the sample, this clone is large. The CDR3 loop is CASSLRPGNTEAFF. DNA of the CDR3: TGTGCCAGCAGTTTACGGCCAGGGAACACTGAAGCTTTCTTT. The chain is built from TRBV27 and TRBJ1-1; D uncertain. The CDR3 covers 14 residues. CDR1 and CDR2 from the germline V gene are MNHEY and SMNVEV (reference sequence). Trimming left V 2 bases short and J 1 base short, with 8 bases between.

In nucleotides, the CDR3 is TGTGCCAGCAGCTTACCGGGGAGCTCCTACGAGCAGTACTTC. Translated: CASSLPGSSYEQYF. V gene TRBV7-8 combines with J gene TRBJ2-7, with a weak D call TRBD2 (5 bases). The CDR3 loop spans 14 amino acids. Germline V gene sequence: CDR1 SGHVS, CDR2 FQNEAQ. V shed 2 bases and J shed 0 bases, with 8 bases lying between them.

There are a few counts of this clone. This chain links TRBV27 with TRBJ1-3, with D possibly TRBD1 on 5 matching bases. The CDR3 spans 13 residues. Trimming took off 6 bases at V and 3 bases at J, with 9 bases between the two ends. Germline CDR1 is MNHEY and CDR2 is SMNVEV (reference sequence). CDR3 sequence: CASSRAGGNTIYF. CDR3 nucleotide sequence: TGTGCCAGCAGCAGGGCCGGTGGAAACACCATATATTTT.

This chain connects TRBV4-2 to TRBJ2-3; D might be TRBD1 (6 bases). The germline gives CDR1 LGHNA, CDR2 YNFKEQ. Trimming removed 0 bases at V and 4 bases at J, with 17 bases between. The CDR3 loop spans 17 amino acids. For the CDR3, the DNA is TGTGCCAGCAGCCAAGATTCCCGGGACACCTCCGCAGATACGCAGTATTTT. Its protein product is CASSQDSRDTSADTQYF.

This rearrangement joins TRBV6-1 to TRBJ2-3; D is unresolved. Germline V gene sequence: CDR1 MNHNS, CDR2 SASEGT. V lost 7 bases and J lost 6, with 8 bases in between. CDR3 length: 11 residues. CDR3 amino acids: CASTRTDTQYF. DNA of the CDR3: TGTGCCAGCACCAGGACGGATACGCAGTATTTT.